This TCR beta chain was recovered during a study of T cell repertoires in cytomegalovirus infection. Looking at the study overall: It was the public TCR beta signatures that indicated both CMV infection and matching HLA type.

Via MiXCR, TCRdb re-called the reads, giving one row per CDR3 protein. The table lists a few hundred thousand distinct CDR3 sequences, roughly 13% of them singletons. The V gene's germline CDR1 is SQVTM and CDR2 ANQGSEA. The CDR3 totals 14 residues. V lost 2 bases and J 8 bases, leaving 18 bases between the germline ends. The clonotype was recovered from a human donor in good health (CMV status not recorded). Some clones in this sample may be carry-over from other donors' samples. The gene calls are TRBV29-1 and TRBJ1-2; no firm D call. Sequencing was performed on PBMCs. In DNA form, the CDR3 reads TGCAGCGTTGAATTTCGTAGGCCCCTGAGGGGCTACACCTTC. Translated, it gives CSVEFRRPLRGYTF.